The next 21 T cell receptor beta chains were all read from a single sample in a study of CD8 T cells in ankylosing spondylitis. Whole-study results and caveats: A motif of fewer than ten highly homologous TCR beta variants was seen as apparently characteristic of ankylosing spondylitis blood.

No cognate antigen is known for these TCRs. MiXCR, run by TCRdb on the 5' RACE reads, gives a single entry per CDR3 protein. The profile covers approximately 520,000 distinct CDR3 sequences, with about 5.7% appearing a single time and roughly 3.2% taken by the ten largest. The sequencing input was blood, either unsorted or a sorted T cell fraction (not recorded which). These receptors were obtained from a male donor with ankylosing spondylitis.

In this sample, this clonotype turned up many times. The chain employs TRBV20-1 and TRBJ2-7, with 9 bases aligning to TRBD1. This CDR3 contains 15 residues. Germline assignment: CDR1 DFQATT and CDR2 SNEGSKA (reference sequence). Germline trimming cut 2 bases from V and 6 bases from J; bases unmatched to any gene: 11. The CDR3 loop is CSARKLRDRVREQYF. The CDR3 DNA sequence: TGCAGTGCTAGAAAACTCCGGGACAGGGTACGCGAGCAGTACTTC.

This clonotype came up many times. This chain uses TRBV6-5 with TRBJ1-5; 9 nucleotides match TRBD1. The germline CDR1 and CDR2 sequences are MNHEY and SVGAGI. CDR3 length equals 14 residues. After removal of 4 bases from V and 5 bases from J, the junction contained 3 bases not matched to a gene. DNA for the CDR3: TGTGCCAGCAGTTGGGGACAGGGTTATCAGCCCCAGCATTTT. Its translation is CASSWGQGYQPQHF.

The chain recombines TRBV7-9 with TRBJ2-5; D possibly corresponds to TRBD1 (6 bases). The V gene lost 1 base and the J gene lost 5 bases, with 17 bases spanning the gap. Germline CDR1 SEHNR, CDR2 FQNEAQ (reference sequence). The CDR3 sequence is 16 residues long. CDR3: CASSLVGTKLEETQYF. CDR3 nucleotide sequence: TGTGCCAGCAGCTTAGTCGGGACAAAACTGGAGGAGACCCAGTACTTC.

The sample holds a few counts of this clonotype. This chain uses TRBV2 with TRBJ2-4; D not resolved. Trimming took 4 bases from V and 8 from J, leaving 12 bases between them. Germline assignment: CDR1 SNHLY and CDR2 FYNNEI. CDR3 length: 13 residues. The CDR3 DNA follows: TGTGCCAGCAGTGTTGAGGCCCTGGACATTCAGTACTTC. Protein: CASSVEALDIQYF.

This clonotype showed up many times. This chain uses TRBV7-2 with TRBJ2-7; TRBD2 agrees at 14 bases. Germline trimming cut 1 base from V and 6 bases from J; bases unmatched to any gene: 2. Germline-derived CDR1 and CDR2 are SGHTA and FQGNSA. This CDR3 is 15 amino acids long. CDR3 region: CASSLGLAGGLEQYF. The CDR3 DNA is TGTGCCAGCAGCTTAGGACTAGCGGGGGGGCTCGAGCAGTACTTC.

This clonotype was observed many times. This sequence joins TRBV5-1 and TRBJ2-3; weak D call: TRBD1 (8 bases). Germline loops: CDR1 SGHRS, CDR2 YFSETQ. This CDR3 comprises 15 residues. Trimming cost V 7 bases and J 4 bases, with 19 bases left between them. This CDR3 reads CASRPLTGGADTQYF. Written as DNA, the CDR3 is TGCGCCAGCCGCCCCCTCACAGGGGGGGCAGATACGCAGTATTTT.

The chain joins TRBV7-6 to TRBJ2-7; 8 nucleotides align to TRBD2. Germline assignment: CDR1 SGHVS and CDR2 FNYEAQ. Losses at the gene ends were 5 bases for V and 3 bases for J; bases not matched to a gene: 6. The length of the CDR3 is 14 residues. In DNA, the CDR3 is TGTGCCAGCAGCACGGGACTAGGGGTCTACGAGCAGTACTTC. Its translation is CASSTGLGVYEQYF.

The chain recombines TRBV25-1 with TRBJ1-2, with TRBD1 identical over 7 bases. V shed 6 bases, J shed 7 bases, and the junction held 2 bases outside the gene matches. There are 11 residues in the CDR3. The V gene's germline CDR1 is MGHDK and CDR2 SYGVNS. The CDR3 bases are TGTGCCAGCAGAGGGGGCTTTGGCTACACCTTC. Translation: CASRGGFGYTF.

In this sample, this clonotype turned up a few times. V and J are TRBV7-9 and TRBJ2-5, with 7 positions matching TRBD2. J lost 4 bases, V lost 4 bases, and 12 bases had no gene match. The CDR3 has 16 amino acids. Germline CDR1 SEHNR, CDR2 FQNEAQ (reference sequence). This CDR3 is CASSSGLEGPRETQYF. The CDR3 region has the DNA TGTGCCAGCAGCTCCGGACTAGAGGGCCCTCGAGAGACCCAGTACTTC.

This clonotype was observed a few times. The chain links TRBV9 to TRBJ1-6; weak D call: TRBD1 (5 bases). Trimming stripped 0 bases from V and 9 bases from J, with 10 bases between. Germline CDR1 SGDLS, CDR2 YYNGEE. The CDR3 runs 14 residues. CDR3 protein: CASSVAGGTSPLHF. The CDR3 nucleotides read TGTGCCAGCAGCGTAGCGGGGGGTACTTCACCCCTCCACTTT.

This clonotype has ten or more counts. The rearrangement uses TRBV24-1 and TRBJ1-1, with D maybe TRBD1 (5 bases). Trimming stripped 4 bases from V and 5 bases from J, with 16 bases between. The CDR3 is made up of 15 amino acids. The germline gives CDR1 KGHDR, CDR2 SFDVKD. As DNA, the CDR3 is TGTGCCACCAGTGACCCGGGGACCGGGGGGACTGAAGCTTTCTTT. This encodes CATSDPGTGGTEAFF.

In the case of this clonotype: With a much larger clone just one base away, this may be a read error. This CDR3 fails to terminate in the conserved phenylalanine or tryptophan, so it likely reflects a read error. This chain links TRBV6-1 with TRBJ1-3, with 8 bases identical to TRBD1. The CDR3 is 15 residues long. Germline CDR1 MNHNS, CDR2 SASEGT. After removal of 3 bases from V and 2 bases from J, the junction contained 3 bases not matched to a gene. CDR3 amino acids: CASSDRGRAGNTIYL. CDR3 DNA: TGTGCCAGCAGTGACAGGGGGCGCGCTGGAAACACCATATATCTT.

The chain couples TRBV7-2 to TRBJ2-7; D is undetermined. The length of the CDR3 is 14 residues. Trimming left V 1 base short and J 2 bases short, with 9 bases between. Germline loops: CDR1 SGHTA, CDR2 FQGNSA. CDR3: CASSLVRYAYEQYF. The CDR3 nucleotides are TGTGCCAGCAGCTTAGTCAGGTACGCCTACGAGCAGTACTTC.

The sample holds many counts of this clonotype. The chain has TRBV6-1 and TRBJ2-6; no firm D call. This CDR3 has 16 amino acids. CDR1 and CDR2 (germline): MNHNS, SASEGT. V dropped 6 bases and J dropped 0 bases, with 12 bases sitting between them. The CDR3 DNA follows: TGTGCCAGCAGGACCCTAAGAACCTCTGGGGCCAACGTCCTGACTTTC. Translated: CASRTLRTSGANVLTF.

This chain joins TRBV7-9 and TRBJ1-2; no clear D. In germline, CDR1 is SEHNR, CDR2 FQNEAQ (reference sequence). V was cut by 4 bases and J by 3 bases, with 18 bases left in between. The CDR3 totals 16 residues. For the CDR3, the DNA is TGTGCCAGCAGCTCCGTCTCGTTTCAGGCCTACTATGGCTACACCTTC. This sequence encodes CASSSVSFQAYYGYTF.

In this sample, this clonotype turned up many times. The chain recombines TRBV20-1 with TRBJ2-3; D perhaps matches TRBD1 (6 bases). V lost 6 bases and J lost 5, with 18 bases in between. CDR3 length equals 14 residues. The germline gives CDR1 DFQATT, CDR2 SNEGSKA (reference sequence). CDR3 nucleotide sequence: TGCAGTGCCAACCAGGGGAGTTTGGTAGATACGCAGTATTTT. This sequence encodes CSANQGSLVDTQYF.

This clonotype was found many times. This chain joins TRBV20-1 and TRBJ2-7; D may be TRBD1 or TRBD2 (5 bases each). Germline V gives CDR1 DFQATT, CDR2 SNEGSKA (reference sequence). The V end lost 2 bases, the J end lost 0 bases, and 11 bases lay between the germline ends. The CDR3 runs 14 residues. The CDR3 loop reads CSARFRDVSYEQYF. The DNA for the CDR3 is TGCAGTGCTAGATTCCGGGACGTCTCCTACGAGCAGTACTTC.

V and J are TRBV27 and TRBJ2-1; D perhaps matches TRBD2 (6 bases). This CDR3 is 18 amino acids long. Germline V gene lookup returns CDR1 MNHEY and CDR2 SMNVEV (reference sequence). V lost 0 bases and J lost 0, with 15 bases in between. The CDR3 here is CASSLSPLATSSYNEQFF. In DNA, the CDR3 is TGTGCCAGCAGTTTATCACCACTAGCAACAAGCTCCTACAATGAGCAGTTCTTC.

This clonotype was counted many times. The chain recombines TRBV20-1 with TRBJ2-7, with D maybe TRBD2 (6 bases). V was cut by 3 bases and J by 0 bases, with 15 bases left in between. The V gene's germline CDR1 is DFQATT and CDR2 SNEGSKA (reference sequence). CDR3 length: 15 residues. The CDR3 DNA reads TGCAGTGCTAGCAAGGGCGGGGCAAACTCCTACGAGCAGTACTTC. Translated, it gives CSASKGGANSYEQYF.

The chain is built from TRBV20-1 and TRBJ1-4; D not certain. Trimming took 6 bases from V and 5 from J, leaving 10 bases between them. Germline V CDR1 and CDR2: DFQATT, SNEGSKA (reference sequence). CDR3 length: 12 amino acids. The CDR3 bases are TGCAGTGCCTTGATTGGCAATGAAAAACTGTTTTTT. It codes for CSALIGNEKLFF.

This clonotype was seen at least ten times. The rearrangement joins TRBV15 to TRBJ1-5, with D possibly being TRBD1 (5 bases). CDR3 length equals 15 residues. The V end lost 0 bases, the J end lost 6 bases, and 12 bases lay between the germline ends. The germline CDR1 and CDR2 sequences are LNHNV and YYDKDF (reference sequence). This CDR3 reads CATSRDPGGGQPQHF. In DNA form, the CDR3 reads TGTGCCACCAGCAGAGATCCGGGGGGTGGTCAGCCCCAGCATTTT.